This is a list of T cell receptor beta chains from one sample in a study of T-cell memory formation after mild COVID-19. Each CDR3 protein gets one entry after TCRdb re-called the 5' RACE reads with MiXCR. In the table there are approximately 240,000 distinct CDR3 sequences, about 17% of which are singletons. The sample was PBMCs or a T cell subset sorted from them (not recorded which). Source of these receptors: a man aged 18 to 30 who had mild COVID-19 (a few samples of this study predate the infection). Cell type and time point are not known. Both conserved end residues are part of each CDR3. Each record gives: J gene, D gene, V gene, CDR3 length, clone size, CDR3 protein, CDR3 DNA. The D gene is left open where the match is weak. Clone sizes are given selectively: once, few, many, or a class where the clone is expanded.

J: TRBJ2-5
D: -
V: TRBV4-3
length: 16
size: many
CDR3: CASSQEYRGAQETQYF
DNA: TGCGCCAGCAGCCAAGAATACCGGGGGGCACAAGAGACCCAGTACTTC

J: TRBJ2-1
D: TRBD2
V: TRBV7-6
length: 19
size: few
CDR3: CASSFKVNSGGNSYNEQFF
DNA: TGTGCCAGCAGCTTTAAGGTTAATAGCGGGGGTAACTCCTACAATGAGCAGTTCTTC

J: TRBJ1-2
D: -
V: TRBV24-1
length: 12
size: -
CDR3: CATSDGRHGYTF
DNA: TGTGCCACCAGTGATGGACGACATGGCTACACCTTC

J: TRBJ1-1
D: -
V: TRBV3-1
length: 17
size: once
CDR3: CASSQDIPPVIPMRAFF
DNA: TGTGCCAGCAGCCAAGATATTCCACCGGTGATCCCTATGCGGGCTTTCTTT

J: TRBJ2-3
D: -
V: TRBV18
length: 13
size: -
CDR3: CASSPARPDTQYF
DNA: TGTGCCAGCTCACCGGCCCGGCCAGATACGCAGTATTTT

J: TRBJ2-1
D: TRBD2
V: TRBV18
length: 18
size: -
CDR3: CASSPPSRAGGLYNEQFF
DNA: TGTGCCAGCTCACCACCGAGCCGAGCGGGGGGGCTCTACAATGAGCAGTTCTTC

J: TRBJ2-6
D: TRBD1
V: TRBV7-6
length: 21
size: once
CDR3: CASSLEGWRTGAFSGANVLTF
DNA: TGTGCCAGCAGCTTAGAGGGTTGGCGGACAGGGGCGTTCTCTGGGGCCAACGTCCTGACTTTC

J: TRBJ1-2
D: TRBD1
V: TRBV4-1
length: 17
size: -
CDR3: CASSQGRQGTPYYGYTF
DNA: TGCGCCAGCAGCCAAGGGAGACAGGGCACCCCATATTATGGCTACACCTTC

J: TRBJ2-2
D: -
V: TRBV27
length: 16
size: -
CDR3: CASSFLGHPNTGELFF
DNA: TGTGCCAGCAGTTTCCTGGGACACCCGAACACCGGGGAGCTGTTTTTT

J: TRBJ1-1
D: -
V: TRBV6-5
length: 13
size: -
CDR3: CASSRAGGAEAFF
DNA: TGTGCCAGCAGTAGGGCGGGAGGCGCTGAAGCTTTCTTT

J: TRBJ2-7
D: -
V: TRBV15
length: 14
size: few
CDR3: CATSRVGRGHEQYF
DNA: TGTGCCACCAGCAGAGTCGGCAGGGGCCACGAGCAGTACTTC